These 31 T cell receptor beta chains were sequenced from one sample in a study of response to subunit inactivated influenza vaccine (dated by TCRdb to 2016 to 2019). Receptor amplification or capture employed RT-PCR. TCRdb shows the sequencer as Illumina HiSeq 2500. Through fastp at Q25 and MiXCR, TCRdb rebuilt clones from the public reads, retaining in-frame beta chains. Duplicate CDR3 protein sequences are folded into a single record with the most common DNA and genes. The sample table holds about 170,000 distinct CDR3 sequences, of which approximately 12% were seen once. The ten largest clones take up less than 30% of the sample. These records were also assigned to another study, of T cells expressing NK-cell markers. The second paper states: TCR beta cDNA libraries were made by 5'RACE template switching that added a universal primer site and unique molecular identifiers.

The source material was CD8+ T cells sorted from PBMCs, sampled 11 to 12 days after vaccination. The source of these receptors is a man in his fifties who received an inactivated influenza vaccine. Donor details come from another sample of the same person, matched by shared clones.

The chain joins TRBV3-1 to TRBJ2-5; a possible D gene is TRBD1 (5 bases). CDR3 size: 15 residues. Trimming took off 3 bases at V and 3 bases at J, with 14 bases between the two ends. Germline V gene data show CDR1 as LGHDT and CDR2 as YNNKEL (reference sequence). Here the CDR3 DNA reads TGTGCCAGCAGCCAGGATGGTGGGGCCGAAGAGACCCAGTACTTC. The encoded protein is CASSQDGGAEETQYF.

This clonotype was seen only a few times. The V gene is TRBV27, the J gene TRBJ2-2; 10 positions match TRBD2. Germline lookup yields CDR1 MNHEY and CDR2 SMNVEV (reference sequence). J was trimmed by 8 bases and V by 7 bases; bases with no gene match: 7. The CDR3 is made up of 14 amino acids. This CDR3 is CASKILAGVGELFF. The CDR3 coding sequence is TGTGCCAGCAAGATCCTAGCGGGGGTTGGGGAGCTGTTTTTT.

The rearrangement links TRBV7-9 to TRBJ1-2; D gene unclear. Germline V CDR1 and CDR2: SEHNR, FQNEAQ (reference sequence). V lost 0 bases and J 3 bases, leaving 5 bases between the germline ends. This CDR3 has 13 residues. The CDR3 DNA is TGTGCCAGCAGCTTAGCGGGCGACTATGGCTACACCTTC. Translation: CASSLAGDYGYTF.

The V call is TRBV29-1, the J call TRBJ2-3; perhaps TRBD1 as D (7 bases). Germline assignment: CDR1 SQVTM and CDR2 ANQGSEA. Between the trimmed V and J ends, which lost 7 bases and 4 bases, there was a span of 12 bases. This CDR3 region has 12 residues. The CDR3 DNA is TGCAGCGATACAGGGGAGGCAGATACGCAGTATTTT. Translating it yields CSDTGEADTQYF.

The rearrangement joins TRBV4-3 to TRBJ2-7; D is unresolved. This CDR3 comprises 14 residues. The V and J ends lost 1 base and 0 bases respectively, with 7 bases between them. Germline assignment: CDR1 LGHNA and CDR2 YSLEER. In nucleotides, the CDR3 is TGCGCCAGCAGCCAAGTTGCTAGCTCCTACGAGCAGTACTTC. Protein product: CASSQVASSYEQYF.

There are many counts of this clonotype. The chain uses TRBV6-1 and TRBJ2-2; D call uncertain. Germline V gives CDR1 MNHNS, CDR2 SASEGT. The CDR3 has 14 amino acids. V lost 6 bases, J lost 1 base, and 9 bases lay in between. DNA of the CDR3: TGTGCCAGCAGCCCACGACAGAACACCGGGGAGCTGTTTTTT. Amino acids: CASSPRQNTGELFF.

This clonotype was counted between two and nine times. This rearrangement joins TRBV15 to TRBJ1-4; unclear D gene. The CDR3 runs to 14 residues. V was cut by 3 bases and J by 0 bases, with 5 bases left in between. The germline V gene has CDR1 LNHNV and CDR2 YYDKDF (reference sequence). DNA for the CDR3: TGTGCCACCAGCAGCAGAGCAACTAATGAAAAACTGTTTTTT. It specifies CATSSRATNEKLFF. Variable domain in full (rest from reference TRBV15 and TRBJ1-4): DAMVIQNPRYQVTQFGKPVTLSCSQTLNHNVMYWYQQKSSQAPKLLFHYYDKDFNNEADTPDNFQSRRPNTSFCFLDIRSPGLGDTAMYLCATSSRATNEKLFFGSGTQLSVL.

This rearrangement joins TRBV27 to TRBJ2-5; 9 nucleotides align to TRBD2. Trimming cost V 5 bases and J 4 bases; bases outside gene matches: 11. The CDR3 loop spans 16 amino acids. The germline V gene encodes CDR1 MNHEY and CDR2 SMNVEV (reference sequence). DNA of the CDR3: TGTGCCAGCAGTCCCACTAGCGGGTTGGCCCCAGAGACCCAGTACTTC. It yields the protein CASSPTSGLAPETQYF.

This clonotype has ten or more counts. This chain joins TRBV4-1 and TRBJ2-7; D may be TRBD1 (5 bases). V was clipped by 3 bases and J by 3 bases, with 15 bases between them. This CDR3 comprises 15 residues. The V gene's germline CDR1 is MGHRA and CDR2 YSYEKL. The CDR3 loop is CASSHTQGFGYEQYF. DNA for the CDR3: TGCGCCAGCAGCCACACCCAGGGCTTTGGCTACGAGCAGTACTTC.

This chain links TRBV28 with TRBJ2-7; 8 bases map to TRBD1. CDR1 and CDR2 (germline): MDHEN, SYDVKM. V lost 3 bases, J lost 3 bases, and 4 bases stayed unmatched. The CDR3 loop spans 14 amino acids. CDR3: CASSFARGLYEQYF. In nucleotides, the CDR3 is TGTGCCAGCAGTTTCGCCAGGGGGCTCTACGAGCAGTACTTC.

This clonotype was counted between two and nine times. V and J are TRBV6-5 and TRBJ2-3; D is uncertain. The CDR3 runs to 12 residues. V lost 8 bases and J 0 bases, leaving 6 bases between the germline ends. CDR1 is MNHEY, CDR2 SVGAGI, per germline. CDR3: CASGRSTDTQYF. CDR3 DNA: TGTGCCAGCGGGCGAAGCACAGATACGCAGTATTTT.

Regarding this clonotype: A read error may explain this, as a much larger clone is one base away. The CDR3 DNA sequence: TGTGTCAGTAGTATAACGAACACCGGGGAGCTGTTTTTT. Residues: CVSSITNTGELFF. The chain combines TRBV19 with TRBJ2-2; D gene ambiguous. Germline CDR1 reads LNHDA; CDR2 reads SQIVND (reference sequence). The CDR3 extends over 13 amino acids.

This rearrangement joins TRBV4-3 to TRBJ2-7, with a possible D match to TRBD2 (5 bases). The CDR3 extends over 15 amino acids. Trimming cost V 1 base and J 3 bases, with 13 bases left between them. Germline V CDR1 and CDR2: LGHNA, YSLEER. CDR3 loop: CASSQGRDYYYEQYF. In DNA, the CDR3 is TGCGCCAGCAGCCAAGGTCGAGACTACTACTACGAGCAGTACTTC.

This clonotype was observed at least ten times. V gene TRBV6-2 or TRBV6-3 combines with J gene TRBJ2-1; the match to TRBD2 covers 8 bases. V shed 2 bases and J 10 bases; nucleotides not matched to a gene: 4. The V gene's germline CDR1 is MNHEY and CDR2 SVGEGT. This CDR3 contains 13 residues. The CDR3 coding sequence is TGTGCCAGCAGTTACACTGCGGGAGGCGAGCAGTTCTTC. Its protein product is CASSYTAGGEQFF.

This clonotype came up a few times. A much larger clone differs by one base, so this may be a read error. V gene TRBV4-1 combines with J gene TRBJ2-1; D not certain. With 0 bases removed from V and 0 bases from J, the gap between germline ends came to 6 bases. The germline V gene has CDR1 MGHRA and CDR2 YSYEKL. This CDR3 has 15 amino acids. Written as DNA, the CDR3 is TGCGCCAGCAGCCAAGACCCCAGCTCCTACAATGAGCAGTTCTTC. This sequence encodes CASSQDPSSYNEQFF.

There are a few counts of this clonotype. The chain is built from TRBV3-1 and TRBJ2-2; unclear D gene. This CDR3 is 15 amino acids long. Germline V CDR1 and CDR2: LGHDT, YNNKEL (reference sequence). V was cut by 0 bases and J by 1 base, with 6 bases left in between. The CDR3 nucleotides read TGTGCCAGCAGCCAAGAAAACGAGAACACCGGGGAGCTGTTTTTT. Translating it yields CASSQENENTGELFF.

This clonotype was seen many times. J is TRBJ2-7 and V is TRBV7-8; D not certain. CDR3 length equals 14 residues. Germline CDR1 and CDR2: SGHVS and FQNEAQ. Trimming took off 1 base at V and 2 bases at J, with 9 bases between the two ends. This CDR3 is CASSLGTAAYEQYF. CDR3 coding DNA: TGTGCCAGCAGCTTAGGAACAGCCGCCTACGAGCAGTACTTC. Filled out from reference TRBV7-8 and TRBJ2-7, the complete variable domain reads GAGVSQSPRYKVAKRGQDVALRCDPISGHVSLFWYQQALGQGPEFLTYFQNEAQLDKSGLPSDRFFAERPEGSVSTLKIQRTQQEDSAVYLCASSLGTAAYEQYFGPGTRLTVT.

This clonotype was observed a few times. This CDR3 is CASSLLQGYQETQYF. CDR3 nucleotide sequence: TGTGCCAGCAGTTTATTACAGGGTTACCAAGAGACCCAGTACTTC. V gene TRBV28 combines with J gene TRBJ2-5; tentative D call: TRBD1 (6 bases). Germline CDR1 and CDR2: MDHEN and SYDVKM. V shed 1 base and J shed 0 bases, with 9 bases lying between them. CDR3 length equals 15 residues.

This chain links TRBV10-2 with TRBJ2-2; TRBD1 or TRBD2 may be the D gene (5 bases each). Germline V gene lookup returns CDR1 WSHSY and CDR2 SAAADI. The CDR3 consists of 15 residues. Trimming cost V 8 bases and J 1 base, with 14 bases left between them. The CDR3 region is CASGGVRQNTGELFF. The CDR3 region has the DNA TGCGCCAGCGGGGGAGTGAGGCAGAACACCGGGGAGCTGTTTTTT.

Here the CDR3 reads CASSLDVGSGELFF. CDR3 nucleotides: TGTGCCAGCAGCTTAGACGTGGGTTCCGGGGAGCTGTTTTTT. This chain uses TRBV13 with TRBJ2-2, with no clear D. This CDR3 is built from 14 residues. V was pared by 1 base and J by 6 bases, with 9 bases between. The germline V gene has CDR1 PRHDT and CDR2 FYEKMQ (reference sequence).

This chain connects TRBV5-6 to TRBJ2-1; D might be TRBD1 or TRBD2, each matching 5 bases. Germline lookup yields CDR1 SGHDT and CDR2 YYEEEE. The CDR3 extends over 13 amino acids. Trimming removed 4 bases at V and 8 bases at J, with 13 bases between. CDR3 DNA sequence: TGTGCCAGCAGCAGTGGAGTGGGGGATGAGCAGTTCTTC. Its protein is CASSSGVGDEQFF.

The rearrangement joins TRBV2 to TRBJ2-1; TRBD1 matches 7 bases. The V gene end was trimmed by 6 bases and the J gene end by 5 bases; junction bases not matched to a gene: 10. The CDR3 has 15 residues. Germline assignment: CDR1 SNHLY and CDR2 FYNNEI. This CDR3 is CASRAGTASNNEQFF. CDR3 sequence (DNA): TGTGCCAGCAGAGCCGGGACAGCTAGCAACAATGAGCAGTTCTTC.

V usage is TRBV4-2 and J usage is TRBJ1-2; TRBD1 might be the D (6 bases). The V end was cut by 0 bases, the J end by 4 bases, with 12 bases between. There are 15 residues in the CDR3. Germline CDR1 LGHNA, CDR2 YNFKEQ. The CDR3 bases are TGTGCCAGCAGCCAAGAGTGGCAGGGGACCTATGGCTACACCTTC. Its protein product is CASSQEWQGTYGYTF.

There are many counts of this clonotype. The gene calls are TRBV27 and TRBJ2-2; tentative D call: TRBD2 (6 bases). There are 14 residues in the CDR3. The ends were cut back, 2 bases at V and 6 bases at J, with 10 bases in the middle. Germline assignment: CDR1 MNHEY and CDR2 SMNVEV (reference sequence). This chain's CDR3 is CASSLKWGAGELFF. Written as DNA, the CDR3 is TGTGCCAGCAGTTTAAAGTGGGGGGCCGGGGAGCTGTTTTTT.

The rearrangement links TRBV28 to TRBJ2-1, with D uncertain. The ends were cut back, 5 bases at V and 6 bases at J, with 14 bases in the middle. CDR1 is MDHEN and CDR2 is SYDVKM in the germline V gene. The CDR3 sequence is 14 residues long. The CDR3 DNA sequence: TGTGCCAGCAGTCCACTTCTCTACGGCAATGAGCAGTTCTTC. It translates to CASSPLLYGNEQFF. Full variable domain (rest looked up from reference TRBV28 and TRBJ2-1): DVKVTQSSRYLVKRTGEKVFLECVQDMDHENMFWYRQDPGLGLRLIYFSYDVKMKEKGDIPEGYSVSREKKERFSLILESASTNQTSMYLCASSPLLYGNEQFFGPGTRLTVL.

This sequence joins TRBV20-1 and TRBJ1-5, with unresolved D. Germline CDR1 reads DFQATT; CDR2 reads SNEGSKA (reference sequence). V lost 3 bases and J 2 bases, leaving 14 bases between the germline ends. The CDR3 contains 15 residues. The CDR3 here is CSASTLGLGNQPQHF. DNA for the CDR3: TGCAGTGCTAGTACTCTAGGCTTGGGCAATCAGCCCCAGCATTTT.

This chain joins TRBV27 and TRBJ2-1; 7 bases fit TRBD1. CDR3 length: 13 amino acids. The germline CDR1 and CDR2 sequences are MNHEY and SMNVEV (reference sequence). Unmatched junction bases numbered 4, after V lost 4 bases and J lost 7 bases. The chain's CDR3 is CASSWGQTNEQFF. As DNA, the CDR3 is TGTGCCAGCAGTTGGGGACAGACTAATGAGCAGTTCTTC.

This clonotype showed up just a few times. The chain uses TRBV7-2 and TRBJ2-7; D gene unclear. The CDR3 extends over 12 amino acids. Trimming removed 2 bases at V and 2 bases at J, with 4 bases between. Germline V lookup: CDR1 SGHTA, CDR2 FQGNSA. This CDR3 is CASSLKPYEQYF. The CDR3 DNA reads TGTGCCAGCAGCTTAAAGCCCTACGAGCAGTACTTC.

The chain links TRBV12-5 to TRBJ2-5, with 14 bases matching TRBD2. The CDR3 contains 19 residues. V was clipped by 2 bases and J by 3 bases; unmatched bases: 11. Germline-derived CDR1 and CDR2 are LGHNT and FRNRAP. The CDR3 spells CASGLIGTSGGSKKETQYF. CDR3 bases: TGTGCTAGTGGTTTGATCGGGACTAGCGGGGGATCGAAAAAAGAGACCCAGTACTTC.

This clonotype was found once. The chain joins TRBV7-9 to TRBJ2-5; 7 nucleotides agree with TRBD1. Germline values: CDR1 SEHNR, CDR2 FQNEAQ (reference sequence). CDR3 size: 16 residues. V lost 4 bases, J lost 5 bases, and 13 bases stayed unmatched. This CDR3 is CASSYYRGIAEETQYF. CDR3 DNA: TGTGCCAGCAGCTACTACAGGGGTATTGCCGAGGAGACCCAGTACTTC. Drawing the rest from reference TRBV7-9 and TRBJ2-5, the complete variable domain is DTGVSQNPRHKITKRGQNVTFRCDPISEHNRLYWYRQTLGQGPEFLTYFQNEAQLEKSRLLSDRFSAERPKGSFSTLEIQRTEQGDSAMYLCASSYYRGIAEETQYFGPGTRLLVL.

The chain couples TRBV4-3 to TRBJ2-1; TRBD2 aligns across 14 bases. This CDR3 region has 17 residues. Germline lookup yields CDR1 LGHNA and CDR2 YSLEER. After removal of 0 bases from V and 4 bases from J, the junction contained 2 bases not matched to a gene. This CDR3 reads CASSQEGLAGAYNEQFF. The CDR3 DNA follows: TGCGCCAGCAGCCAAGAGGGACTAGCGGGGGCTTACAATGAGCAGTTCTTC.